A single sample is the source of the 30 T cell receptor beta chains below, sequenced in a study of blood T cell repertoires in COVID-19. This table comes from immunoSEQ multiplex PCR, and its TCRdb copy is limited to in-frame clones, with some not included. The table records 200,000 to 250,000 clones, around 82% of them present only once. The specimen sequenced was PBMCs or T cells enriched from blood (not recorded which). Every receptor here comes from a woman aged 45-59 years who had been exposed to COVID-19.

The genes are TRBV19 and TRBJ1-5; a possible D gene is TRBD1 (5 bases). Germline V CDR1 and CDR2: LNHDA, SQIVND (reference sequence). The CDR3 has 17 amino acids. Trimming shortened V by 6 bases and J by 2 bases, and 20 bases separated the two germline ends. The CDR3 DNA sequence: TGTGCCAGTAGGAAGGGGAGTCGCCCGGGAGGCAATCAGCCCCAGCATTTT. Its translation: CASRKGSRPGGNQPQHF.

This CDR3 reads CASSQGRATDTQYF. The CDR3 nucleotides are TGTGCCAGCAGCCAAGGGCGGGCAACAGATACGCAGTATTTT. This chain links TRBV3-1 (or the pseudogene TRBV3-2) with TRBJ2-3; possibly TRBD2 for D (5 bases). Germline V gene sequence: CDR1 LGHDT, CDR2 YNNKEL (reference sequence). The CDR3 extends over 14 amino acids. The V end was cut by 1 base, the J end by 3 bases, with 8 bases between.

V usage is TRBV11-2 and J usage is TRBJ2-1; possibly TRBD2 for D (6 bases). The V gene lost 5 bases and the J gene lost 10 bases, with 15 bases spanning the gap. There are 13 residues in the CDR3. Germline V CDR1 and CDR2: SGHAT, FQNNGV. The CDR3 DNA reads as TGTGCCAGCAGCCCGGGACTGGCCCAAGAGCAGTTCTTC. As protein: CASSPGLAQEQFF.

The V and J genes are TRBV7-9 and TRBJ1-4, with D tentatively TRBD1 (6 bases). V lost 7 bases and J 7 bases, leaving 10 bases between the germline ends. The CDR3 is 12 amino acids. Germline V gene lookup returns CDR1 SEHNR and CDR2 FQNEAQ (reference sequence). The CDR3: CASKGEGEKLFF. The CDR3 region has the DNA TGTGCCAGCAAGGGGGAGGGTGAAAAACTGTTTTTT.

This chain links TRBV29-1 with TRBJ2-1, with 14 bases lining up with TRBD2. The ends lost 1 base at V and 14 bases at J; junction bases unmatched: 22. CDR1 SQVTM and CDR2 ANQGSEA come from the germline V gene. The length of the CDR3 is 19 residues. The CDR3 coding sequence is TGCAGCGTTGAAGTCCTAGGTACAGGGTCCGGGACTAGCGGGGGTATTGAGTTCTTC. Its protein product is CSVEVLGTGSGTSGGIEFF.

The CDR3 coding sequence is TGTGCCAGCTCACCACGCAGGGGTACTGAAGCTTTCTTT. Amino acids: CASSPRRGTEAFF. This chain links TRBV18 with TRBJ1-1, with D possibly TRBD1 on 6 matching bases. Trimming cost V 1 base and J 5 bases, with 8 bases left between them. This CDR3 is 13 amino acids long. The germline V gene encodes CDR1 KGHSH and CDR2 LQKENI.

The chain recombines TRBV2 with TRBJ1-1, with D perhaps matching TRBD1 (5 bases). Germline loops: CDR1 SNHLY, CDR2 FYNNEI. The CDR3 contains 15 residues. Trimming left V 7 bases short and J 4 bases short, with 19 bases between. The CDR3 nucleotides are TGTGCCAGCATGCGGGGACCCCAAGCGAGCACTGAAGCTTTCTTT. Residues: CASMRGPQASTEAFF.

The V and J genes are TRBV6-4 and TRBJ1-1; a weak D match, TRBD1 (6 bases). Trimming shortened V by 3 bases and J by 4 bases, and 12 bases separated the two germline ends. Germline values: CDR1 MRHNA, CDR2 SNTAGT. The CDR3 has 14 residues. This CDR3 is CASSEEQGGTEAFF. The CDR3 DNA follows: TGTGCCAGCAGTGAGGAACAGGGTGGCACTGAAGCTTTCTTT.

This chain links TRBV3-1 (or the pseudogene TRBV3-2) with TRBJ2-7; the match to TRBD1 covers 8 bases. The CDR3 covers 17 residues. The trim removed 2 bases at V and 0 bases at J, leaving 9 bases unmatched. Germline CDR1 is LGHDT and CDR2 is YNNKEL (reference sequence). This CDR3 reads CASSQWGRGTGSYEQYF. Here the CDR3 DNA reads TGTGCCAGCAGCCAATGGGGTAGGGGGACAGGCTCCTACGAGCAGTACTTC.

The genes are TRBV19 and TRBJ1-1, with TRBD1 as a possible D gene (6 bases). The CDR3 has 15 residues. Germline V gene data show CDR1 as LNHDA and CDR2 as SQIVND (reference sequence). The V gene lost 3 bases and the J gene lost 0 bases, with 11 bases spanning the gap. This chain's CDR3 is CASSITGTLNTEAFF. Here the CDR3 DNA reads TGTGCCAGTAGTATCACCGGGACACTGAACACTGAAGCTTTCTTT. Full variable domain (remainder filled in from reference TRBV19 and TRBJ1-1): DGGITQSPKYLFRKEGQNVTLSCEQNLNHDAMYWYRQDPGQGLRLIYYSQIVNDFQKGDIAEGYSVSREKKESFPLTVTSAQKNPTAFYLCASSITGTLNTEAFFGQGTRLTVV.

V and J are TRBV28 and TRBJ1-1; possibly TRBD1 for D (6 bases). Deletions cut 4 bases from V and 4 bases from J, with 10 bases between. The germline V gene encodes CDR1 MDHEN and CDR2 SYDVKM. The CDR3 spans 13 residues. DNA of the CDR3: TGTGCCAGCAGTTCCAGGGGCTCCACTGAAGCTTTCTTT. It encodes CASSSRGSTEAFF.

This chain uses TRBV4-3 with TRBJ1-3, with D hard to call. CDR3 length equals 15 residues. Germline V gives CDR1 LGHNA, CDR2 YSLEER. Trimming pared 0 bases from V and 4 bases from J, leaving 10 bases between. The CDR3 bases are TGCGCCAGCAGCCAAGATCACTATGGGGGAAACACCATATATTTT. As protein: CASSQDHYGGNTIYF.

V and J are TRBV7-2 and TRBJ2-1, with 8 bases lining up with TRBD2. V dropped 3 bases and J dropped 5; count of bases not matched to a gene: 6. The germline gives CDR1 SGHTA, CDR2 FQGNSA. The CDR3 covers 15 residues. The CDR3 loop reads CASSFRGGPNNEQFF. The CDR3 bases are TGTGCCAGCAGCTTTCGGGGGGGCCCAAACAATGAGCAGTTCTTC.

There are a few counts of this clone. The chain recombines TRBV28 with TRBJ2-5; 13 positions agree with TRBD2. Trimming took 6 bases from V and 5 from J; bases not matched to a gene: 9. The CDR3 covers 16 residues. Germline V lookup: CDR1 MDHEN, CDR2 SYDVKM. In DNA, the CDR3 is TGTGCCAGCAGCCACTACCGACTAGCGGGGGGTGAGACCCAGTACTTC. Translated: CASSHYRLAGGETQYF.

The CDR3 protein is CASSPPGGGHSYNEQFF. The CDR3 DNA reads as TGTGCCAGCAGCCCCCCTGGGGGGGGACACTCCTACAATGAGCAGTTCTTC. This rearrangement joins TRBV6-2 or TRBV6-3 to TRBJ2-1, with D perhaps TRBD2 (7 bases). The length of the CDR3 is 17 residues. Germline lookup yields CDR1 MNHEY and CDR2 SVGEGT. Trimming left V 6 bases short and J 0 bases short, with 18 bases between.

This chain connects TRBV19 to TRBJ1-6, with D maybe TRBD1 (6 bases). This CDR3 region has 16 residues. Germline CDR1 reads LNHDA; CDR2 reads SQIVND (reference sequence). V gave up 3 bases and J gave up 9 bases, with 18 bases separating them. The chain's CDR3 is CASSIGGSPQGSPLHF. For the CDR3, the DNA is TGTGCCAGTAGTATTGGGGGCTCCCCCCAGGGTTCACCCCTCCACTTT.

V is TRBV14 and J is TRBJ1-6; D is possibly TRBD1 (6 bases). CDR3 length: 15 residues. The V end was cut by 4 bases, the J end by 9 bases, with 16 bases between. The germline gives CDR1 SGHDN, CDR2 FVKESK. DNA of the CDR3: TGTGCCAGCAGCCTGGACAGTATGGCGAGTTCACCCCTCCACTTT. Its protein product is CASSLDSMASSPLHF.

J is TRBJ1-5 and V is TRBV4-3, with D perhaps TRBD1 (5 bases). Trimming left V 8 bases short and J 7 bases short, with 21 bases between. This CDR3 is built from 15 residues. CDR1 is LGHNA and CDR2 is YSLEER in the germline V gene. The CDR3 DNA reads TGCGCCAGCTCCCATGGGAGGGGAAGTAGGCAGCCCCAGCATTTT. Protein sequence: CASSHGRGSRQPQHF.

The J gene is TRBJ2-7, the V gene TRBV4-1; possible D gene TRBD1, 7 bases. Trimming took off 0 bases at V and 2 bases at J, with 11 bases between the two ends. The CDR3 is 15 amino acids. The V gene's germline CDR1 is MGHRA and CDR2 YSYEKL. CDR3 in DNA: TGCGCCAGCAGCCAAGAGGGGGGACAGACCTACGAGCAGTACTTC. It is translated as CASSQEGGQTYEQYF.

The V gene is TRBV13, the J gene TRBJ2-1, with D maybe TRBD2 (5 bases). The V gene's germline CDR1 is PRHDT and CDR2 FYEKMQ (reference sequence). The CDR3 runs 17 residues. The V gene lost 2 bases and the J gene lost 0 bases, with 14 bases spanning the gap. Here the CDR3 reads CASSLSTGVGSYNEQFF. The DNA for the CDR3 is TGTGCCAGCAGCTTATCGACCGGGGTGGGCTCCTACAATGAGCAGTTCTTC.

Concerning this clone itself: The same CDR3 is also encoded by other DNA sequences in this sample. This chain uses TRBV18 with TRBJ1-1, with 8 bases aligning to TRBD1. With V trimmed by 3 bases and J by 7 bases, 4 bases remained unmatched. Germline CDR1 and CDR2: KGHSH and LQKENI. The CDR3 has 13 residues. The CDR3 loop reads CASSPGQELEAFF. The CDR3 DNA reads TGTGCCAGCTCACCGGGACAGGAGCTTGAAGCTTTCTTT.

The V call is TRBV3-1 (or the pseudogene TRBV3-2), the J call TRBJ2-5; D may be TRBD2 (7 bases). The CDR3 totals 17 residues. V was pared by 4 bases and J by 4 bases, with 22 bases between. Per germline, CDR1 LGHDT and CDR2 YNNKEL (reference sequence). Written as DNA, the CDR3 is TGTGCCAGCAGCCGTTTGGGCGGCGGGGGCCCCGGAGAGACCCAGTACTTC. Translated, it gives CASSRLGGGGPGETQYF.

This clone is a singleton in its sample. This chain connects TRBV5-1 to TRBJ2-7, with TRBD2 as a possible D gene (5 bases). Germline V gene data show CDR1 as SGHRS and CDR2 as YFSETQ. This CDR3 comprises 13 residues. Trimming removed 0 bases at V and 3 bases at J, with 7 bases between. CDR3 loop: CASSLAGNYEQYF. CDR3 coding DNA: TGCGCCAGCAGCTTGGCGGGAAACTACGAGCAGTACTTC. The full variable domain, its missing parts supplied by reference TRBV5-1 and TRBJ2-7, is KAGVTQTPRYLIKTRGQQVTLSCSPISGHRSVSWYQQTPGQGLQFLFEYFSETQRNKGNFPGRFSGRQFSNSRSEMNVSTLELGDSALYLCASSLAGNYEQYFGPGTRLTVT.

The chain's CDR3 is CSVGQGRGEKLFF. DNA of the CDR3: TGCAGCGTTGGGCAAGGGAGGGGAGAAAAACTGTTTTTT. V and J are TRBV29-1 and TRBJ1-4; D is perhaps TRBD1 (5 bases). Deletions cut 4 bases from V and 8 bases from J, with 14 bases between. The CDR3 consists of 13 residues. Germline V CDR1 and CDR2: SQVTM, ANQGSEA.

The chain is built from TRBV6-2 or TRBV6-3 and TRBJ1-1; a possible D gene is TRBD1 (6 bases). Germline assignment: CDR1 MNHEY and CDR2 SVGEGT. There are 13 residues in the CDR3. The V end was cut by 2 bases, the J end by 7 bases, with 11 bases between. The CDR3 here is CASSYGGANEAFF. CDR3 in DNA: TGTGCCAGCAGTTACGGGGGGGCTAATGAAGCTTTCTTT.

The CDR3 DNA reads as TGCGCCAGCAGCTTGCTAGCATCCTACGAGCAGTACTTC. Amino acid sequence: CASSLLASYEQYF. The chain recombines TRBV5-1 with TRBJ2-7, with a weak D call TRBD2 (5 bases). Germline V gene data show CDR1 as SGHRS and CDR2 as YFSETQ. With 1 base removed from V and 1 base from J, the gap between germline ends came to 6 bases. The CDR3 contains 13 residues.

The chain's CDR3 is CASSADRGYGYTF. CDR3 DNA: TGTGCCAGCAGCGCCGACAGAGGCTATGGCTACACCTTC. J is TRBJ1-2 and V is TRBV7-7, with D perhaps TRBD1 (5 bases). The CDR3 runs 13 residues. Germline CDR1 and CDR2: SSHAT and FNYEAQ (reference sequence). The germline V and J ends were trimmed by 5 bases and 4 bases, with 11 bases remaining between them.

The V and J genes are TRBV3-1 (or the pseudogene TRBV3-2) and TRBJ2-1; 8 bases match TRBD2. The CDR3 has 14 amino acids. J lost 7 bases, V lost 5 bases, and 7 bases had no gene match. CDR1 and CDR2 (germline): LGHDT, YNNKEL (reference sequence). CDR3 nucleotides: TGTGCCAGCAGCAAAACTAGCGGCCTAAATGAGCAGTTCTTC. Protein sequence: CASSKTSGLNEQFF.

This chain uses TRBV5-6 with TRBJ2-1; the match to TRBD2 covers 9 bases. Looked up from germline, CDR1 is SGHDT and CDR2 is YYEEEE. This CDR3 has 15 amino acids. The V and J ends lost 2 bases and 7 bases, in that order; junction bases with no gene match: 7. The CDR3 sequence: CASSFGSGGQNEQFF. The CDR3 coding sequence is TGTGCCAGCAGCTTTGGTAGCGGGGGCCAAAATGAGCAGTTCTTC.

The chain carries TRBV27 and TRBJ1-4; the D is unclear. The CDR3 extends over 13 amino acids. Trimming shortened V by 2 bases and J by 8 bases, and 9 bases separated the two germline ends. CDR1 is MNHEY, CDR2 SMNVEV, per germline (reference sequence). Written as DNA, the CDR3 is TGTGCCAGCAGTTTAAACAAGAAGGAAAAACTGTTTTTT. Translating it yields CASSLNKKEKLFF.